The 10 T cell receptor beta chains below come from one sample, sequenced in a study of blood T cell repertoires in COVID-19. Profiling relied on immunoSEQ multiplex PCR, and the TCRdb table lists in-frame clones only, not all of them. The table shows more than 65,000 clones, with around 79% occurring only once. The sequencing sample was made of peripheral blood. These receptors all stem from a man between 60 and 75 years old with acute or convalescent COVID-19.

This clone was found a few times. V and J are TRBV4-1 and TRBJ1-1; unclear D gene. Germline CDR1 reads MGHRA; CDR2 reads YSYEKL. The V end lost 2 bases, the J end lost 4 bases, and 11 bases lay between the germline ends. The CDR3 loop spans 14 amino acids. The CDR3 DNA reads as TGCGCCAGCAGCCAAACGGGGATTCTCACTGAAGCTTTCTTT. Protein sequence: CASSQTGILTEAFF.

The genes are TRBV29-1 and TRBJ2-7; D ambiguous. Germline values: CDR1 SQVTM, CDR2 ANQGSEA. The ends were cut back, 7 bases at V and 2 bases at J, with 12 bases in the middle. The CDR3 contains 12 residues. The CDR3 DNA sequence: TGCAGCGCCGAACGAGGAGCCTACGAGCAGTACTTC. This sequence encodes CSAERGAYEQYF.

The chain is built from TRBV5-1 and TRBJ1-3; D gene ambiguous. Between the trimmed V and J ends, which lost 1 base and 0 bases, there was a span of 8 bases. In germline, CDR1 is SGHRS, CDR2 YFSETQ. The CDR3 covers 15 residues. The CDR3 is CASSLTQNSGNTIYF. As DNA, the CDR3 is TGCGCCAGCAGCTTGACACAGAACTCTGGAAACACCATATATTTT.

The chain recombines TRBV5-8 with TRBJ2-7; no clear D. Germline V gives CDR1 SGHTS, CDR2 YDEGEE. This CDR3 spans 12 amino acids. Between the trimmed V and J ends, which lost 2 bases and 5 bases, there was a span of 8 bases. The CDR3: CASSFEANEQYF. In DNA form, the CDR3 reads TGTGCCAGCAGCTTCGAGGCGAACGAGCAGTACTTC.

J is TRBJ1-2 and V is TRBV27; 8 bases fit TRBD1. The CDR3 sequence is 14 residues long. Trimming took 6 bases from V and 4 from J; bases not matched to a gene: 7. The germline V gene has CDR1 MNHEY and CDR2 SMNVEV (reference sequence). DNA for the CDR3: TGTGCCAGCAGCGCAGGGGGCTTGGGCTATGGCTACACCTTC. Its protein is CASSAGGLGYGYTF.

The table lists this clone with a few counts. This CDR3 is CASSPQGRANTGELFF. CDR3 coding DNA: TGTGCCAGCTCACCGCAGGGTCGGGCGAACACCGGGGAGCTGTTTTTT. The chain has TRBV18 and TRBJ2-2, with D perhaps matching TRBD1 (5 bases). CDR3 length: 16 amino acids. From germline, CDR1 is KGHSH and CDR2 LQKENI. V shed 3 bases and J shed 0 bases, with 11 bases lying between them. The variable domain in full, with the rest retrieved from reference TRBV18 and TRBJ2-2, is NAGVMQNPRHLVRRRGQEARLRCSPMKGHSHVYWYRQLPEEGLKFMVYLQKENIIDESGMPKERFSAEFPKEGPSILRIQQVVRGDSAAYFCASSPQGRANTGELFFGEGSRLTVL.

The table lists this clone with a few counts. The genes are TRBV5-1 and TRBJ2-1; tentatively, D is TRBD2 (6 bases). Germline-derived CDR1 and CDR2 are SGHRS and YFSETQ. The CDR3 length is 15 residues. Trimming cost V 7 bases and J 0 bases, with 14 bases left between them. CDR3 DNA sequence: TGCGCCAGCGGGCGGGGATCGGGCTCCTACAATGAGCAGTTCTTC. Protein sequence: CASGRGSGSYNEQFF.

This chain connects TRBV7-3 to TRBJ2-2; 7 nucleotides line up with TRBD1. CDR1 is SGHTA and CDR2 is FQGTGA in the germline V gene. There are 15 residues in the CDR3. Losses at the gene ends were 8 bases for V and 5 bases for J; bases not matched to a gene: 11. The CDR3, as DNA: TGTGCCAGCCGAGGGGGCTCTGGCGGGACCGGGGAGCTGTTTTTT. It specifies CASRGGSGGTGELFF.

The genes are TRBV19 and TRBJ2-1, with D possibly matching TRBD1 (5 bases). V was shortened by 6 bases and J by 7 bases, with 13 bases between the two germline ends. The CDR3 is made up of 13 amino acids. Germline CDR1 is LNHDA and CDR2 is SQIVND (reference sequence). The CDR3 nucleotides read TGTGCCAGTAGGTTCGTAGGGGCAAATGAGCAGTTCTTC. It translates to CASRFVGANEQFF.

Concerning this clone itself: The same CDR3 also results from other DNA sequences found in this sample. This chain uses TRBV19 with TRBJ2-7; the match to TRBD2 covers 12 bases. V lost 8 bases and J lost 1; bases outside the gene matches: 15. Germline V gene data show CDR1 as LNHDA and CDR2 as SQIVND (reference sequence). The CDR3 extends over 18 amino acids. The CDR3 reads CASSGGGRLAGESYEQYF. The CDR3 coding sequence is TGTGCCAGTTCCGGAGGGGGTCGACTAGCGGGGGAGTCCTACGAGCAGTACTTC.